These T cell receptor beta chains were read from a single sample in a study of T-cell memory formation after mild COVID-19. TCRdb re-derived calls from the 5' RACE reads in MiXCR, one entry per CDR3 protein. The sample yields 530,000 or so distinct CDR3 sequences, approximately 15% seen once. Sequencing was carried out using PBMCs or a T cell subset sorted from them (not recorded which). These receptors were obtained from an adult woman who had mild COVID-19 (a few samples of this study predate the infection). Cell type and time point are not known. Each CDR3 is given with its conserved first and last residue. Each record gives: clone size, D gene, J gene, V gene, CDR3 DNA, CDR3 protein. A D gene is named only where the DNA matches it firmly. The size entry is marked missing in some rows and otherwise reads once, few, many or a size class.

- | TRBD1 | TRBJ1-1 | TRBV7-9 | TGTGCCAGCAGCTCTCAGGGGGAATGGCTTAACACTGAAGCTTTCTTT | CASSSQGEWLNTEAFF
- | - | TRBJ2-7 | TRBV19 | TGTGCCAGTCAAGGGCGATCAGAGAAGAGTCCCTACGAGCAGTACTTC | CASQGRSEKSPYEQYF
few | - | TRBJ2-1 | TRBV24-1 | TGTGCCACCAGTGATAACCGGGACCTTTTACCCAATGAGCAGTTCTTC | CATSDNRDLLPNEQFF
- | TRBD1 | TRBJ2-5 | TRBV2 | TGTGCCAGCAGTGAACTGACAGGGATTGGCGGGACCCAGTACTTC | CASSELTGIGGTQYF
many | TRBD2 | TRBJ2-1 | TRBV20-1 | TGCAGTGCTAGAACGGGACTAGCGGAGCTCAATGAGCAGTTCTTC | CSARTGLAELNEQFF
- | TRBD1 | TRBJ2-2 | TRBV9 | TGTGCCAGCAGCACTCGACAGGGCAACTCCGGGGAGCTGTTTTTT | CASSTRQGNSGELFF
- | - | TRBJ2-1 | TRBV6-6 | TGTGCCAGCAGCCCCCCCGGGCAGAGCTCCTACAATGAGCAGTTCTTC | CASSPPGQSSYNEQFF
- | TRBD2 | TRBJ2-5 | TRBV15 | TGTGCCACCAGCATGACTAGCGGGAGGGGAGGGGAGACCCAGTACTTC | CATSMTSGRGGETQYF
- | - | TRBJ2-7 | TRBV12-3/TRBV12-4 | TGTGCCAGCAGGAAAGGACCCGACTACGAGCAGTACTTC | CASRKGPDYEQYF
few | TRBD2 | TRBJ2-3 | TRBV11-2 | TGTGCCAGCAGCTTAGTGGGGACTAGCGCAGATACGCAGTATTTT | CASSLVGTSADTQYF
few | - | TRBJ2-5 | TRBV7-9 | TGTGCCAGCAGCACCCTAGAGACCCAGTACTTC | CASSTLETQYF
- | TRBD1 | TRBJ1-4 | TRBV20-1 | TGCAGTGCTATCCTAGGCGGGGGACAGGGCGCAACTAATGAAAAACTGTTTTTT | CSAILGGGQGATNEKLFF
many | - | TRBJ2-3 | TRBV29-1 | TGCAGCGTTGAAGGCAGCCGTCACACAGATACGCAGTATTTT | CSVEGSRHTDTQYF
- | TRBD1 | TRBJ1-2 | TRBV6-5 | TGTGCCAGCAGTCGGACAGGGGGCGCGTCAGGCTACACCTTC | CASSRTGGASGYTF
few | - | TRBJ1-1 | TRBV12-3/TRBV12-4 | TGTGCCAGCAGTTTAGCTGGACAGCAGAACACTGAAGCTTTCTTT | CASSLAGQQNTEAFF
- | - | TRBJ1-4 | TRBV27 | TGTGCCAGCAGTTTGCGAGGCGCGGGTGAAAAACTGTTTTTT | CASSLRGAGEKLFF
many | - | TRBJ2-2 | TRBV10-3 | TGTGCCATCAGTCTAAAACGGCTGAACACCGGGGAGCTGTTTTTT | CAISLKRLNTGELFF
- | TRBD2 | TRBJ2-7 | TRBV3-1 | TGTGCCAGCAGCCAAGTGGGAGGGCCCTATGGAGAGCAGTACTTC | CASSQVGGPYGEQYF
few | - | TRBJ1-6 | TRBV3-1 | TGTGCCAGCAGCCTCCGGGACGGGACGTATTCACCCCTCCACTTT | CASSLRDGTYSPLHF
- | - | TRBJ2-1 | TRBV7-2 | TGTGCCAGCAGCTTCCGGGACGGAACCTACAATGAGCAGTTCTTC | CASSFRDGTYNEQFF
few | - | TRBJ2-7 | TRBV20-1 | TGCAGTGCCACCGCGGGGAACAACTACGAGCAGTACTTC | CSATAGNNYEQYF
- | TRBD1 | TRBJ1-1 | TRBV11-2 | TGTGCCAGCAGCTTAGGAATCAGGGGGCCAGGCACTGAAGCTTTCTTT | CASSLGIRGPGTEAFF
few | TRBD2 | TRBJ2-2 | TRBV25-1 | TGTGCCAGCAGTGTCTCTAGCGGGGGGTACACCGGGGAGCTGTTTTTT | CASSVSSGGYTGELFF
- | TRBD1 | TRBJ1-4 | TRBV6-5 | TGTGCCAGCAGTCGTGACAGGGTCACTAATGAAAAACTGTTTTTT | CASSRDRVTNEKLFF
many | - | TRBJ2-7 | TRBV29-1 | TGCAGCGTTAAGGCCTACGAGCAGTACTTC | CSVKAYEQYF
few | - | TRBJ2-7 | TRBV5-5 | TGTGCCAGCAGCTTGGGAGGACTGGCCGAGCAGTACTTC | CASSLGGLAEQYF
many | TRBD1 | TRBJ1-2 | TRBV5-1 | TGCGCCAGCAGCTTCGGACAGGGGGCCGTCGATGGCTACACCTTC | CASSFGQGAVDGYTF
- | - | TRBJ1-1 | TRBV5-1 | TGCGCCAGCAGCTCCCGCTTGGCCACTGAAGCTTTCTTT | CASSSRLATEAFF
- | - | TRBJ2-7 | TRBV7-9 | TGTGCCAGCAGCCAGACAAACTACGAGCAGTACTTC | CASSQTNYEQYF
- | - | TRBJ2-7 | TRBV4-2 | TGTGCCAGCAGCCGGGAACAGGGTCAAGGAGGCTACGAGCAGTACTTC | CASSREQGQGGYEQYF
few | TRBD1 | TRBJ2-5 | TRBV6-2/TRBV6-3 | TGTGCCAGCAGATTGACAGGGACCGAGACCCAGTACTTC | CASRLTGTETQYF
- | TRBD1 | TRBJ2-1 | TRBV6-6 | TGTGCCAGCAGCTCGCGACAGGGCGTGCAAAATGAGCAGTTCTTC | CASSSRQGVQNEQFF
- | - | TRBJ2-3 | TRBV12-3/TRBV12-4 | TGTGCCAGCAGGGGATTTGACACAGATACGCAGTATTTT | CASRGFDTDTQYF
few | TRBD1 | TRBJ2-2 | TRBV24-1 | TGTGCCACCAGTGCACAGGGGAGTCTGACCGGGGAGCTGTTTTTT | CATSAQGSLTGELFF
many | - | TRBJ1-1 | TRBV6-6 | TGTGCCAGCAGTTACTCCCAGAACACTGAAGCTTTCTTT | CASSYSQNTEAFF
- | - | TRBJ1-5 | TRBV4-3 | TGCGCCAGCAGCCAAGAAGTGGGGCGGGGCAGGAGGGATCAGCCCCAGCATTTT | CASSQEVGRGRRDQPQHF
- | TRBD2 | TRBJ2-1 | TRBV4-1 | TGCGCCAGCAGCCAAGTAGGAAGGACTAGCGGGCTGTACAATGAGCAGTTCTTC | CASSQVGRTSGLYNEQFF
- | - | TRBJ1-2 | TRBV27 | TGTGCCAGCAGTTCCCGAGGGGGGCCGGGTGGCTACACCTTC | CASSSRGGPGGYTF
many | - | TRBJ2-3 | TRBV7-2 | TGTGCCAGCAGCTACCGTAGGGGGGGAGGGCCGTCAGATACGCAGTATTTT | CASSYRRGGGPSDTQYF
- | TRBD1 | TRBJ2-5 | TRBV12-3/TRBV12-4 | TGTGCCAGCAGTCCCCAGACAGGGCCTCAAGAGACCCAGTACTTC | CASSPQTGPQETQYF
- | - | TRBJ1-2 | TRBV9 | TGTGCCAGCAGCCCCACCCTCCAGAGGGCTGGCTACACCTTC | CASSPTLQRAGYTF
few | - | TRBJ1-5 | TRBV20-1 | TGCAGTGCTAGAGAAGCAGGGACTCAGCCCCAGCATTTT | CSAREAGTQPQHF
few | - | TRBJ2-5 | TRBV15 | TGTGCCACCAGCAGAGAGGGGGGGCTTAACATGCAAGAGACCCAGTACTTC | CATSREGGLNMQETQYF
few | - | TRBJ1-1 | TRBV5-1 | TGCGCCAGCAGCCCGAACGCCTGGAGCGGGTTGAACACTGAAGCTTTCTTT | CASSPNAWSGLNTEAFF
- | - | TRBJ2-7 | TRBV29-1 | TGCAGCGTTGGCAGAGGCTCCTACGAGCAGTACTTC | CSVGRGSYEQYF
many | TRBD2 | TRBJ2-1 | TRBV2 | TGTGCCAGCAGTGTTACTAGCGGGAGCGATGAGCAGTTCTTC | CASSVTSGSDEQFF
few | TRBD1 | TRBJ2-1 | TRBV7-2 | TGTGCCAGCAGCCAGGACAGGGACTCCTACAATGAGCAGTTCTTC | CASSQDRDSYNEQFF
- | - | TRBJ2-3 | TRBV24-1 | TGTGCCACCAGTGATTTCAGAGAGACAGATACGCAGTATTTT | CATSDFRETDTQYF